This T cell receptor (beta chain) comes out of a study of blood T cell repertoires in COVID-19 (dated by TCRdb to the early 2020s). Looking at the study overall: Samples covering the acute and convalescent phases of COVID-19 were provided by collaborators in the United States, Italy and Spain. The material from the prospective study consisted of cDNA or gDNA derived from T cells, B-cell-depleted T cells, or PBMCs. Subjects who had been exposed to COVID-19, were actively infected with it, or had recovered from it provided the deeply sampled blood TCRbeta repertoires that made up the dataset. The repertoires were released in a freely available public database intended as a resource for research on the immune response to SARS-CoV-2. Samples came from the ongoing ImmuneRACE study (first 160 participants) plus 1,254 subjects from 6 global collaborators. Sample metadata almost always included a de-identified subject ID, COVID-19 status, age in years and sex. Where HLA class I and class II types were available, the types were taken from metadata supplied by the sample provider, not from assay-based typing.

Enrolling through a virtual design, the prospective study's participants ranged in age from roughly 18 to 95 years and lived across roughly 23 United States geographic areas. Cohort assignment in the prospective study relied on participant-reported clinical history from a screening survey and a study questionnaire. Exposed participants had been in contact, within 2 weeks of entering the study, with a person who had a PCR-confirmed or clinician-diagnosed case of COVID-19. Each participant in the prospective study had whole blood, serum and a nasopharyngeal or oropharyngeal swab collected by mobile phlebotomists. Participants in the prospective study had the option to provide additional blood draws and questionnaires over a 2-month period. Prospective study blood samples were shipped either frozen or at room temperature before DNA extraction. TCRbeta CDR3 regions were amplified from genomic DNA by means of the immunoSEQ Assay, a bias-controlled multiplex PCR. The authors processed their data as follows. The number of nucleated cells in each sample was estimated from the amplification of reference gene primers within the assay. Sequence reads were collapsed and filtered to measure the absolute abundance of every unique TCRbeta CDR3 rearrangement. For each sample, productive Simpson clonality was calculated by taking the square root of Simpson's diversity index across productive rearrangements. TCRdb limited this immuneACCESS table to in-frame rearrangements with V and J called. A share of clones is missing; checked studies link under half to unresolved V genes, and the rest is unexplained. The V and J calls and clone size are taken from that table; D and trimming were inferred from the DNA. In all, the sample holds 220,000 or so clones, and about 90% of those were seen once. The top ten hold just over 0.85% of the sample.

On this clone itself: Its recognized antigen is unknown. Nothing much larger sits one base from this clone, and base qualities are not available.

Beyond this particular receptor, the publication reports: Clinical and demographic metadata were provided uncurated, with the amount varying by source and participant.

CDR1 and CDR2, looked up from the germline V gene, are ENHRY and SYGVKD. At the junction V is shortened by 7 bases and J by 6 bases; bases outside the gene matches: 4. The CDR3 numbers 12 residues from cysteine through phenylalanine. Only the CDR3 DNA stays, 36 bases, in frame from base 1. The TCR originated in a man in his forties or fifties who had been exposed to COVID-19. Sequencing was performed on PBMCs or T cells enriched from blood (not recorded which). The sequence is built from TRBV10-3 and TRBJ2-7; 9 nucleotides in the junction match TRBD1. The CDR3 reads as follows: CAIKGTGPEQYF. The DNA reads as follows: TGTGCCATCAAGGGGACAGGGCCCGAGCAGTACTTC.